Listed below are T cell receptor beta chains from one sample, sequenced in a study of blood T cell repertoires in COVID-19. Some clones are missing from TCRdb's copy, which holds only in-frame ones; the method was immunoSEQ multiplex PCR. The sample holds about 270,000 clones, more than 75% seen once. Material for sequencing was PBMCs or T cells enriched from blood (not recorded which). The origin of the receptors is a woman in her thirties or forties with acute COVID-19. Both conserved end residues are part of each CDR3.

v_call: TRBV29-1; cdr3_length: 16; j_call: TRBJ2-1; cdr3_aa: CSVDVSQISSYNEQFF
v_call: TRBV30; cdr3_length: 14; j_call: TRBJ2-7; cdr3_aa: CAWSPRDRDYEQYF
v_call: TRBV7-2; cdr3_length: 14; j_call: TRBJ1-2; cdr3_aa: CASSLEGQTYGYTF
v_call: TRBV15; cdr3_length: 16; j_call: TRBJ2-7; cdr3_aa: CATSREATRGIYEQYF
v_call: TRBV11-2; cdr3_length: 17; j_call: TRBJ2-2; cdr3_aa: CASSYRASGGAGGELFF
v_call: TRBV19; cdr3_length: 13; j_call: TRBJ1-1; cdr3_aa: CASVTGGATEAFF
v_call: TRBV3-1/TRBV3-2; cdr3_length: 21; j_call: TRBJ2-3; cdr3_aa: CASSHLIRTSGSPRLTDTQYF
v_call: TRBV19; cdr3_length: 14; j_call: TRBJ1-2; cdr3_aa: CASSMASDYYGYTF
v_call: TRBV5-4; cdr3_length: 15; j_call: TRBJ2-7; cdr3_aa: CASSSNGGTTYEQYF
v_call: TRBV28; cdr3_length: 20; j_call: TRBJ1-4; cdr3_aa: CASTVAGAGQDSATNEKLFF
v_call: TRBV7-9; cdr3_length: 14; j_call: TRBJ1-2; cdr3_aa: CASTPQGANYGYTF
v_call: TRBV4-2; cdr3_length: 15; j_call: TRBJ2-7; cdr3_aa: CASKELAGESYEQYF
v_call: TRBV4-1; cdr3_length: 14; j_call: TRBJ1-5; cdr3_aa: CASSQTTVNQPQHF
v_call: TRBV18; cdr3_length: 18; j_call: TRBJ1-1; cdr3_aa: CASSTVDRAAGLNTEAFF
v_call: TRBV10-2; cdr3_length: 16; j_call: TRBJ2-3; cdr3_aa: CATGTSGRAPPDTQYF
v_call: TRBV11-1; cdr3_length: 13; j_call: TRBJ2-7; cdr3_aa: CASSLNRVSEQYF
v_call: TRBV28; cdr3_length: 14; j_call: TRBJ2-2; cdr3_aa: CASSPDREVGELFF